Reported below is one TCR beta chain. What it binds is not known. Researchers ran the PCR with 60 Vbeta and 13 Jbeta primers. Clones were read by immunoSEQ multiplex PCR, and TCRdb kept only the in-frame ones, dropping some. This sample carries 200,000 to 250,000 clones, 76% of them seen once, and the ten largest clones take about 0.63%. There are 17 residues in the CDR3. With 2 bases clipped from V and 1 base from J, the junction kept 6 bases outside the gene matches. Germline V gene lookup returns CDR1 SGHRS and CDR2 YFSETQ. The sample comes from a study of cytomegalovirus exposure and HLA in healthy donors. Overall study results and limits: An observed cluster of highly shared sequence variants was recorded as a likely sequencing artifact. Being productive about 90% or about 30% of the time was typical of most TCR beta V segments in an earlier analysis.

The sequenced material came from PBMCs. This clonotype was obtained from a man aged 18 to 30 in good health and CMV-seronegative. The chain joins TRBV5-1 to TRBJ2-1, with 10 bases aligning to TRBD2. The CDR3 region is CASSLGLAEFSYNEQFF. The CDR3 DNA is TGCGCCAGCAGCTTAGGACTAGCGGAGTTTTCCTACAATGAGCAGTTCTTC. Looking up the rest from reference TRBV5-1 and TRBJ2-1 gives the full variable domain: KAGVTQTPRYLIKTRGQQVTLSCSPISGHRSVSWYQQTPGQGLQFLFEYFSETQRNKGNFPGRFSGRQFSNSRSEMNVSTLELGDSALYLCASSLGLAEFSYNEQFFGPGTRLTVL.